What follows are 15 T cell receptor beta chains derived from one specimen sequenced in a study of shared clonotypes between healthy human individuals. Libraries were prepared by immunoSEQ multiplex PCR; TCRdb keeps only in-frame clonotypes and omits some of them. The sample includes about 670,000 clones, more than 70% of them seen just once. The specimen sequenced was memory CD4+ T cells sorted from blood. Subset meaning: CD45RA-negative fraction. The receptors stem from a woman aged 25 to 45 in good health.

The DNA for the CDR3 is TGTGCCTGGCGGGGGGGTTTCGCCCTCGAGCAGTACTTC. It translates to CAWRGGFALEQYF. The V and J genes are TRBV30 and TRBJ2-5; 8 bases line up with TRBD2. The end of the DNA fits TRBJ2-7 better, so the J call may be wrong. Germline CDR1 and CDR2: GTSNPN and SVGIG (reference sequence). This CDR3 contains 13 residues.

V usage is TRBV7-2 and J usage is TRBJ2-7; tentative D call: TRBD1 (5 bases). Trimming stripped 6 bases from V and 0 bases from J, with 12 bases between. This CDR3 contains 14 residues. Germline V gene sequence: CDR1 SGHTA, CDR2 FQGNSA. The CDR3 sequence is CASRAQGSSYEQYF. DNA for the CDR3: TGTGCCAGCAGGGCGCAGGGAAGCTCCTACGAGCAGTACTTC.

This clone was counted between two and nine times. V usage is TRBV7-3 and J usage is TRBJ2-7; 8 bases fit TRBD2. Germline V gene data show CDR1 as SGHTA and CDR2 as FQGTGA. This CDR3 spans 15 amino acids. The V gene end was trimmed by 0 bases and the J gene end by 5 bases; junction bases not matched to a gene: 6. CDR3 sequence (DNA): TGTGCCAGCAGCTTAACGGCTAGCGGGTCTCACGAGCAGTACTTC. The encoded protein is CASSLTASGSHEQYF.

Comment on this clone: A read error is the likely source, as a far larger clone sits one nucleotide away. This chain uses TRBV4-2 with TRBJ1-5, with 9 positions matching TRBD1. There are 14 residues in the CDR3. Germline loops: CDR1 LGHNA, CDR2 YNFKEQ. Here the CDR3 reads CTSSLRDRDQPQHF. CDR3 sequence (DNA): TGTACCAGCAGCCTAAGGGACAGGGATCAGCCCCAGCATTTT.

V is TRBV29-1 and J is TRBJ2-1; 8 bases match TRBD2. Germline-derived CDR1 and CDR2 are SQVTM and ANQGSEA. The J segment lost 7 bases and the V segment lost 3 bases, leaving 8 bases of the junction unmatched. The CDR3 consists of 14 residues. The CDR3 coding sequence is TGCAGCGTTGAGGCAGCGGGAGATAGTAATGAGCAGTTCTTC. Amino acids: CSVEAAGDSNEQFF.

J is TRBJ2-5 and V is TRBV28, with D maybe TRBD2 (6 bases). This CDR3 spans 14 amino acids. Germline loops: CDR1 MDHEN, CDR2 SYDVKM. The V gene lost 3 bases and the J gene lost 4 bases, with 12 bases spanning the gap. The CDR3 region is CASSFGRDPETQYF. For the CDR3, the DNA is TGTGCCAGCAGTTTTGGGCGGGACCCAGAGACCCAGTACTTC.

V is TRBV25-1 and J is TRBJ2-6, with D perhaps given as TRBD1 or TRBD2 (5 bases each). Per germline, CDR1 MGHDK and CDR2 SYGVNS. Trimming took off 8 bases at V and 0 bases at J, with 8 bases between the two ends. The CDR3 has 14 amino acids. CDR3 in amino acids: CASEGPSGANVLTF. The DNA for the CDR3 is TGTGCCAGCGAGGGGCCCTCTGGGGCCAACGTCCTGACTTTC.

This clone appeared a few times. V is TRBV18 and J is TRBJ1-2, with D hard to call. Germline CDR1 and CDR2: KGHSH and LQKENI. V was shortened by 2 bases and J by 6 bases, with 7 bases between the two germline ends. This CDR3 contains 12 residues. CDR3 residues: CASSPRMDGYTF. Written as DNA, the CDR3 is TGTGCCAGCTCACCAAGGATGGATGGCTACACCTTC. Full variable domain (rest looked up from reference TRBV18 and TRBJ1-2): NAGVMQNPRHLVRRRGQEARLRCSPMKGHSHVYWYRQLPEEGLKFMVYLQKENIIDESGMPKERFSAEFPKEGPSILRIQQVVRGDSAAYFCASSPRMDGYTFGSGTRLTVV.

The rearrangement joins TRBV27 to TRBJ1-1, with unresolved D. The germline V gene encodes CDR1 MNHEY and CDR2 SMNVEV (reference sequence). The ends were cut back, 4 bases at V and 10 bases at J, with 4 bases in the middle. The CDR3 covers 9 residues. In nucleotides, the CDR3 is TGTGCCAGCAGTTGGGTAGCTTTCTTT. Protein product: CASSWVAFF.

The sample holds a few counts of this clone. The genes are TRBV19 and TRBJ2-1; D ambiguous. CDR1 LNHDA and CDR2 SQIVND come from the germline V gene (reference sequence). This CDR3 has 14 residues. The V end was cut by 5 bases, the J end by 4 bases, with 12 bases between. This CDR3 is CASSLQTAYNEQFF. CDR3 coding DNA: TGTGCCAGTAGTCTTCAAACAGCGTACAATGAGCAGTTCTTC.

This clone has a handful of counts. The rearrangement uses TRBV5-1 and TRBJ2-5; TRBD1 is a possible D gene (6 bases). V lost 5 bases and J lost 7, with 24 bases in between. CDR1 is SGHRS, CDR2 YFSETQ, per germline. This CDR3 spans 16 amino acids. The CDR3 bases are TGCGCCAGCAGTTTGAGTGGGGGCGAACACTATGGGACCCAGTACTTC. As protein: CASSLSGGEHYGTQYF.

The gene calls are TRBV7-2 and TRBJ2-7; D is ambiguous. Trimming removed 1 base at V and 0 bases at J, with 13 bases between. From germline, CDR1 is SGHTA and CDR2 FQGNSA. CDR3 length: 16 amino acids. The CDR3 protein is CASSLGWQISSYEQYF. CDR3 DNA sequence: TGTGCCAGCAGCTTAGGGTGGCAGATTAGCTCCTACGAGCAGTACTTC.

This clone came up once. V usage is TRBV7-9 and J usage is TRBJ1-1; tentatively, D is TRBD1 (5 bases). Germline lookup yields CDR1 SEHNR and CDR2 FQNEAQ (reference sequence). The CDR3 runs 19 residues. Trimming stripped 6 bases from V and 1 base from J, with 27 bases between. The CDR3 here is CASRGGFETVTDSNTEAFF. Here the CDR3 DNA reads TGTGCCAGCAGAGGAGGATTCGAGACAGTAACGGATTCGAACACTGAAGCTTTCTTT. Together with reference TRBV7-9 and TRBJ1-1, the CDR3 gives the full variable domain: DTGVSQNPRHKITKRGQNVTFRCDPISEHNRLYWYRQTLGQGPEFLTYFQNEAQLEKSRLLSDRFSAERPKGSFSTLEIQRTEQGDSAMYLCASRGGFETVTDSNTEAFFGQGTRLTVV.

The rearrangement uses TRBV18 and TRBJ1-1; D perhaps matches TRBD1 (6 bases). Trimming removed 1 base at V and 1 base at J, with 10 bases between. The CDR3 spans 15 residues. From germline, CDR1 is KGHSH and CDR2 LQKENI. The CDR3 loop is CASSPLGGQNTEAFF. The CDR3 coding sequence is TGTGCCAGCTCACCACTCGGGGGGCAGAACACTGAAGCTTTCTTT.

The rearrangement uses TRBV11-2 and TRBJ1-1; perhaps TRBD1 as D (6 bases). CDR1 is SGHAT, CDR2 FQNNGV, per germline. The CDR3 totals 14 residues. Trimming cost V 3 bases and J 0 bases, with 8 bases left between them. The CDR3 coding sequence is TGTGCCAGCAGCTTGGCAGGGGTGAACACTGAAGCTTTCTTT. Its translation: CASSLAGVNTEAFF.